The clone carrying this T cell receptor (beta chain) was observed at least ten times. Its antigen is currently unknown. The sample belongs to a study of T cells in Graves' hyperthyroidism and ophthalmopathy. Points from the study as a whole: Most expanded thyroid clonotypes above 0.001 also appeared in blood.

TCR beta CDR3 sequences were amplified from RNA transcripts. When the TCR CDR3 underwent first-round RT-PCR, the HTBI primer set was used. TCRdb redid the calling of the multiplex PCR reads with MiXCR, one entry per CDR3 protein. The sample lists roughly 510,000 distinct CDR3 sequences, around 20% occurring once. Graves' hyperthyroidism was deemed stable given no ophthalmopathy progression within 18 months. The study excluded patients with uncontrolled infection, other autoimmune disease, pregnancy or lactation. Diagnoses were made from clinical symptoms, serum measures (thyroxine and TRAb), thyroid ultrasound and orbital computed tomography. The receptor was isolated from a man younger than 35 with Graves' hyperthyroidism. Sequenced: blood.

In DNA, the CDR3 is TGTGCCAGCAGCCTAGGACAGGGCGGGGGGGAGACCCAGTACTTC. This codes for CASSLGQGGGETQYF. The V and J genes are TRBV28 and TRBJ2-5; D is possibly TRBD1 or TRBD2 (8 bases each). The V gene lost 6 bases and the J gene lost 5 bases, with 19 bases spanning the gap. Germline lookup yields CDR1 MDHEN and CDR2 SYDVKM. The CDR3 consists of 15 residues.